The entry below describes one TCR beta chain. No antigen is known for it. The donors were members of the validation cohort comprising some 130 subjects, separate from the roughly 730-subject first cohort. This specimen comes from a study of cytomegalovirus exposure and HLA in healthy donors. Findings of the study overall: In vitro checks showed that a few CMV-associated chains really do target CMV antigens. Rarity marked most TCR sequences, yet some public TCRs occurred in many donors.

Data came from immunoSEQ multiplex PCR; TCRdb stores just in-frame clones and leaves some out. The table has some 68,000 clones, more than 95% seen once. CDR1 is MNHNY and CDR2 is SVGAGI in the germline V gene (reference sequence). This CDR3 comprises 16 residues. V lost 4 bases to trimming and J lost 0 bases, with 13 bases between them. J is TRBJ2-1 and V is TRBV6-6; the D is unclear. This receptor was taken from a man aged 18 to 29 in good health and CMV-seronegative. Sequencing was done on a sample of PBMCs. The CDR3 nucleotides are TGTGCCAGCAGTTCCGTTTCGTACAGCTCCTACAATGAGCAGTTCTTC. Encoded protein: CASSSVSYSSYNEQFF.